These 24 T cell receptor beta chains came from one sample sequenced in a study of shared T cell receptors in the human thymus. Using immunoSEQ multiplex PCR, the repertoire was profiled, and TCRdb retains in-frame clones only, with some absent. The table has approximately 760,000 clones, approximately 85% seen once. These data were likewise used in another study, on human thymus T cells.

The source material was thymocytes. The receptors originated from a girl less than two years old with a congenital heart defect.

The V gene is TRBV18, the J gene TRBJ1-4; weak D call: TRBD1 (6 bases). Looked up from germline, CDR1 is KGHSH and CDR2 is LQKENI. Trimming stripped 6 bases from V and 8 bases from J, with 13 bases between. The CDR3 totals 13 residues. Written as DNA, the CDR3 is TGTGCCAGCTCCAAGTGGGACACCGAAAAACTGTTTTTT. It specifies CASSKWDTEKLFF.

The V call is TRBV29-1, the J call TRBJ2-5; 13 bases map to TRBD2. Gene TRBJ2-7 matches the end of the DNA better, so the J call may be wrong. CDR3 length: 13 amino acids. In germline, CDR1 is SQVTM, CDR2 ANQGSEA. The CDR3 DNA follows: TGCAGCGCCGGGACTAGCGGGATCTACGAGCAGTACTTC. It specifies CSAGTSGIYEQYF.

The rearrangement links TRBV9 to TRBJ1-1; the D is unclear. CDR1 is SGDLS, CDR2 YYNGEE, per germline. Trimming cost V 4 bases and J 5 bases, with 12 bases left between them. This CDR3 comprises 13 residues. CDR3 in DNA: TGTGCCAGCAGCCCACTAGGTCAAACTGAAGCTTTCTTT. Translated: CASSPLGQTEAFF. Full variable domain (missing parts from reference TRBV9 and TRBJ1-1): DSGVTQTPKHLITATGQRVTLRCSPRSGDLSVYWYQQSLDQGLQFLIQYYNGEERAKGNILERFSAQQFPDLHSELNLSSLELGDSALYFCASSPLGQTEAFFGQGTRLTVV.

The chain carries TRBV15 and TRBJ1-1; 10 nucleotides match TRBD1. Germline V lookup: CDR1 LNHNV, CDR2 YYDKDF (reference sequence). Unmatched junction bases numbered 12, after V lost 0 bases and J lost 5 bases. This CDR3 has 18 residues. Written as DNA, the CDR3 is TGTGCCACCAGCAGAGAATTTGGGGGACAGGGGATGTGGACTGAAGCTTTCTTT. Translation gives CATSREFGGQGMWTEAFF.

This clone was detected once. This chain connects TRBV25-1 to TRBJ1-1, with TRBD1 matching over 10 bases. CDR3 length: 17 amino acids. V gave up 7 bases and J gave up 1 base; unmatched junction bases: 12. The germline V gene has CDR1 MGHDK and CDR2 SYGVNS. The CDR3 sequence is CASMPGTGEAANTEAFF. DNA for the CDR3: TGTGCCAGCATGCCCGGGACAGGGGAGGCCGCGAACACTGAAGCTTTCTTT.

This clone was counted between two and nine times. The chain is built from TRBV7-9 and TRBJ1-1; TRBD1 matches 10 bases. CDR3 length: 14 residues. Looked up from germline, CDR1 is SEHNR and CDR2 is FQNEAQ (reference sequence). V lost 5 bases to trimming and J lost 10 bases; unmatched junction nucleotides: 10. DNA for the CDR3: TGTGCCAGCAGCATACTAGACAGGGGGCTTGGAGCTTTCTTT. It codes for CASSILDRGLGAFF.

J is TRBJ2-7 and V is TRBV29-1, with TRBD2 matching over 7 bases. This CDR3 is 13 amino acids long. The J segment lost 2 bases and the V segment lost 6 bases, leaving 7 bases of the junction unmatched. CDR1 SQVTM and CDR2 ANQGSEA come from the germline V gene. Written as DNA, the CDR3 is TGCAGCGTACGGGGGGACCCGACCTACGAGCAGTACTTC. Translated, it gives CSVRGDPTYEQYF.

J is TRBJ1-4 and V is TRBV4-3, with D uncertain. Germline V gives CDR1 LGHNA, CDR2 YSLEER. V was shortened by 0 bases and J by 0 bases, with 26 bases between the two germline ends. This CDR3 contains 22 residues. The CDR3 sequence is CASSQDPKDFRTESPTNEKLFF. CDR3 DNA sequence: TGCGCCAGCAGCCAAGATCCGAAGGACTTTCGTACAGAAAGCCCAACTAATGAAAAACTGTTTTTT.

The chain links TRBV5-8 to TRBJ2-5; 10 bases align to TRBD2. This CDR3 contains 16 residues. V lost 4 bases and J lost 2; bases outside the gene matches: 8. Germline CDR1 reads SGHTS; CDR2 reads YDEGEE. The CDR3 DNA follows: TGTGCCAGCAGCCATACTAGCGGGAAGCTACAAGAGACCCAGTACTTC. Its translation is CASSHTSGKLQETQYF.

This clone was seen once. The chain joins TRBV28 to TRBJ1-4; D gene ambiguous. Germline assignment: CDR1 MDHEN and CDR2 SYDVKM. V was pared by 7 bases and J by 1 base, with 7 bases between. The CDR3 sequence is 13 residues long. As DNA, the CDR3 is TGTGCCAGCAATGGCCGAACTAATGAAAAACTGTTTTTT. Translation gives CASNGRTNEKLFF.

The chain is built from TRBV28 and TRBJ2-1; 7 nucleotides line up with TRBD1. V shed 1 base, J shed 8 bases, and the junction held 5 bases outside the gene matches. The germline gives CDR1 MDHEN, CDR2 SYDVKM. The CDR3 spans 14 residues. The CDR3 sequence: CASSLSRTGHEQFF. The CDR3 nucleotides read TGTGCCAGCAGTTTATCCCGGACAGGACATGAGCAGTTCTTC.

The gene calls are TRBV7-8 and TRBJ1-1, with D hard to call. Deletions cut 5 bases from V and 0 bases from J, with 7 bases between. The V gene's germline CDR1 is SGHVS and CDR2 FQNEAQ. The CDR3 is made up of 13 amino acids. This CDR3 is CASSPTVNTEAFF. CDR3 sequence (DNA): TGTGCCAGCAGCCCTACAGTGAACACTGAAGCTTTCTTT.

The rearrangement joins TRBV11-1 to TRBJ1-2, with 7 bases that match TRBD1. Trimming at V came to 6 bases and at J to 1 base, leaving 11 bases not matched to a gene. This CDR3 is built from 16 residues. Germline CDR1 SGHAT, CDR2 FQDESV (reference sequence). The CDR3 is CASSSTRQGGNYGYTF. The CDR3 DNA follows: TGTGCCAGCAGTTCAACACGACAGGGAGGTAACTATGGCTACACCTTC.

V gene TRBV28 combines with J gene TRBJ2-1; 11 positions agree with TRBD2. The V gene end was trimmed by 1 base and the J gene end by 9 bases; junction bases not matched to a gene: 5. CDR3 length: 15 amino acids. Germline V gives CDR1 MDHEN, CDR2 SYDVKM. CDR3 DNA: TGTGCCAGCAGTTTATATAGCGGGGGGGAGGGTGAGCAGTTCTTC. This encodes CASSLYSGGEGEQFF.

The rearrangement joins TRBV14 to TRBJ1-1; weak D call: TRBD1 (5 bases). In germline, CDR1 is SGHDN, CDR2 FVKESK. The length of the CDR3 is 14 residues. V lost 4 bases and J lost 3, with 12 bases in between. For the CDR3, the DNA is TGTGCCAGCAGCCCCGGGGGGAGAGACACTGAAGCTTTCTTT. It yields the protein CASSPGGRDTEAFF.

The chain recombines TRBV5-1 with TRBJ2-7, with D perhaps matching TRBD2 (5 bases). The CDR3 consists of 14 residues. V lost 4 bases to trimming and J lost 2 bases, with 13 bases between them. Germline V gives CDR1 SGHRS, CDR2 YFSETQ. The CDR3 region is CASSVRTYTYEQYF. Written as DNA, the CDR3 is TGCGCCAGCAGCGTACGGACTTATACCTACGAGCAGTACTTC.

There are a few counts of this clone. The chain has TRBV4-3 and TRBJ2-5; 11 bases agree with TRBD1. There are 16 residues in the CDR3. Trimming cost V 0 bases and J 5 bases; bases outside gene matches: 5. The germline V gene encodes CDR1 LGHNA and CDR2 YSLEER. The CDR3 loop reads CASSQDSDRGLETQYF. The CDR3 DNA follows: TGCGCCAGCAGCCAAGATTCGGACAGGGGGCTGGAGACCCAGTACTTC.

This chain links TRBV6-5 with TRBJ2-4; 8 positions agree with TRBD1. Germline CDR1 and CDR2: MNHEY and SVGAGI. The CDR3 has 15 amino acids. V dropped 6 bases and J dropped 2; count of bases not matched to a gene: 6. CDR3 sequence (DNA): TGTGCCAGCAGAAGGGACAGGACTTCCAAAAACATTCAGTACTTC. This codes for CASRRDRTSKNIQYF.

The gene calls are TRBV2 and TRBJ2-7, with no clear D. There are 13 residues in the CDR3. Germline V gene sequence: CDR1 SNHLY, CDR2 FYNNEI. V was cut by 3 bases and J by 2 bases, with 8 bases left in between. The CDR3: CASSDGRTYEQYF. In DNA, the CDR3 is TGTGCCAGCAGTGACGGCAGGACCTACGAGCAGTACTTC.

The chain has TRBV7-9 and TRBJ1-2; 11 positions agree with TRBD1. V lost 5 bases and J lost 7; bases outside the gene matches: 9. Germline V gene data show CDR1 as SEHNR and CDR2 as FQNEAQ (reference sequence). This CDR3 has 15 amino acids. In DNA form, the CDR3 reads TGTGCCAGCAGCATCTCCGAGGACAGGGGGCGTGGCTACACCTTC. Amino acid sequence: CASSISEDRGRGYTF.

The chain joins TRBV6-1 to TRBJ1-2; 7 bases align to TRBD1. V lost 6 bases to trimming and J lost 7 bases; unmatched junction nucleotides: 5. The CDR3 spans 12 residues. Per the germline V gene, CDR1 is MNHNS and CDR2 is SASEGT. Here the CDR3 reads CASRAQGGGYTF. In DNA, the CDR3 is TGTGCCAGCAGAGCCCAGGGGGGTGGCTACACCTTC.

This clone has a handful of counts. This sequence joins TRBV6-1 and TRBJ1-5; D is ambiguous. V was shortened by 2 bases and J by 5 bases, with 10 bases between the two germline ends. CDR1 and CDR2 (germline): MNHNS, SASEGT. The CDR3 is 14 residues long. CDR3 DNA: TGTGCCAGCAGTGAATCCGGAGGTCATCAGCCCCAGCATTTT. Translation gives CASSESGGHQPQHF.

As concerns this clone: Distinct nucleotide sequences in the sample also encode this CDR3. This sequence joins TRBV9 and TRBJ2-7, with TRBD1 matching 9 bases. V lost 4 bases, J lost 3 bases, and 5 bases stayed unmatched. The germline gives CDR1 SGDLS, CDR2 YYNGEE. This CDR3 is 14 amino acids long. Here the CDR3 DNA reads TGTGCCAGCAGCTCAGGGACAGGGAACTACGAGCAGTACTTC. This sequence encodes CASSSGTGNYEQYF.

The chain carries TRBV4-1 and TRBJ2-7, with D tentatively TRBD2 (7 bases). Trimming removed 0 bases at V and 6 bases at J, with 18 bases between. Per the germline V gene, CDR1 is MGHRA and CDR2 is YSYEKL. The CDR3 covers 16 residues. DNA for the CDR3: TGCGCCAGCAGCCAAGATGGGGGGGCCCTGATTACCGAGCAGTACTTC. Translating gives CASSQDGGALITEQYF.